Detailed here is one T cell receptor (beta chain). There is no known antigen for this receptor. No much larger clone is present one base from it, and per-base qualities are unavailable. A second Seattle source provided samples from volunteer blood donors who had recovered from COVID-19. Whole blood was collected in K2EDTA tubes by collaborating institutions according to the institutions' own protocols. For TCRbeta analysis, collaborator samples were shipped as frozen whole blood, as isolated PBMCs, or as DNA extracted from either sample type. This specimen belongs to a study of blood T cell repertoires in COVID-19 (TCRdb year 2020). About the full investigation: Collaborator samples came from the United States, Italy and Spain and covered acute and convalescent phases of COVID-19. The material from the prospective study consisted of cDNA or gDNA derived from T cells, B-cell-depleted T cells, or PBMCs. A freely available public database, intended as a resource for researchers studying the immune response to SARS-CoV-2, is where the repertoires were released. Sample metadata almost always included a de-identified subject ID, COVID-19 status, age in years and sex. Where available, HLA class I and class II types were obtained from metadata supplied by the sample provider rather than from assay-based typing. The samples were drawn from the first 160 participants of the ongoing ImmuneRACE study and from 1,254 subjects provided by 6 global collaborators. Deeply sampled blood TCRbeta repertoires from subjects exposed to, actively infected with, or recovered from COVID-19 were included in the dataset. The paper's findings and limits, for the study overall: Clinical and demographic metadata were provided uncurated, with the amount varying by source and participant.

The immunoSEQ Assay, a bias-controlled multiplex PCR, was used to amplify TCRbeta CDR3 regions from genomic DNA. The paper's processing steps were these. Within the assay, amplification of reference gene primers was used to estimate how many nucleated cells each sample contained. Sequence reads were collapsed and filtered to measure the absolute abundance of every unique TCRbeta CDR3 rearrangement. For each sample, productive Simpson clonality was calculated as the square root of Simpson's diversity index over productive rearrangements. TCRdb carries this immuneACCESS record with in-frame sequences only. Its versions omit some clonotypes, under half of them owing to an unresolved V gene in the studies checked, with the rest unexplained. V and J calls and clone size come straight from that table; D and trimming were deduced from the DNA. The sample table holds approximately 300,000 clones, of which roughly 87% were seen once. The biggest ten clones account for about 2.2% of the sample.

This sequence was found in a woman between 45 and 60 years old who had recovered from COVID-19. Sample: peripheral blood.

For the CDR3, the sequence is CASSQGGDTTDTQYF. Read as DNA, the sequence is TGTGCCAGCAGCCAAGGGGGGGATACCACAGATACGCAGTATTTT. Recombination connected TRBV6-5 to TRBJ2-3; 7 matching bases give a weak D call of TRBD2. V loses 6 bases, J loses 2 bases, and the germline ends lie 15 bases apart. Reading the germline V gene gives CDR1 MNHEY and CDR2 SVGAGI. Taken from cysteine to phenylalanine, the CDR3 has 15 residues. Kept here is only the CDR3 DNA, which spans 45 bases and is read in frame from base 1.